One and the same sample provided the 5 T cell receptor beta chains below, sequenced in a study of T cells in tumors after PD-1 blockade (dated by TCRdb to between 2018 and 2021). Library construction relied on the immunoSEQ multiplex PCR assay. The table comes from immuneACCESS by way of TCRdb, which keeps in-frame sequences with V and J called. Part of the clones is missing from these tables; in studies checked, under half for an unresolved V gene and the rest for unknown reasons. The sample table contains 45,000 to 60,000 clones; only one count was recorded for under 85% of them. Of the sample, 7.5% to 9.5% falls within the top ten clones. Sequenced material: PBMCs, taken before anti-PD-1 therapy. All receptors come from a human donor with advanced basal cell or squamous cell carcinoma (not recorded which).

This sequence joins TRBV2 and TRBJ1-1, with D possibly being TRBD1 (5 bases). The CDR3 length is 14 residues. Germline V gene lookup returns CDR1 SNHLY and CDR2 FYNNEI. Trimming removed 6 bases from V and 1 base from J, with 12 bases in between. The CDR3 loop reads CASSDGRGNTEAFF. The CDR3 DNA sequence: TGTGCCAGCAGCGACGGGAGGGGGAACACTGAAGCTTTCTTT.

The rearrangement links TRBV3-1 (or the pseudogene TRBV3-2) to TRBJ2-2; no clear D gene. The V gene lost 0 bases and the J gene lost 0 bases, with 17 bases spanning the gap. Germline-derived CDR1 and CDR2 are LGHDT and YNNKEL (reference sequence). The CDR3 runs 19 residues. The CDR3 here is CASSQDRRWQTTNTGELFF. The CDR3 nucleotides read TGTGCCAGCAGCCAAGATCGTCGATGGCAGACAACGAACACCGGGGAGCTGTTTTTT.

The chain employs TRBV10-1 and TRBJ1-4; no clear D. V dropped 0 bases and J dropped 0 bases, with 2 bases sitting between them. The CDR3 is 14 amino acids. Germline CDR1 reads WNHNN; CDR2 reads SYGVQD (reference sequence). CDR3 loop: CASSESSTNEKLFF. For the CDR3, the DNA is TGCGCCAGCAGTGAGTCATCAACTAATGAAAAACTGTTTTTT.

The V and J genes are TRBV9 and TRBJ2-3, with D unresolved. The V end was cut by 3 bases, the J end by 5 bases, with 10 bases between. Looked up from germline, CDR1 is SGDLS and CDR2 is YYNGEE. This CDR3 spans 13 amino acids. The CDR3 reads CASSAQARDTQYF. The DNA of the CDR3 is TGTGCCAGCAGCGCCCAGGCCCGAGATACGCAGTATTTT.

This sequence joins TRBV9 and TRBJ2-1; no clear D gene. Deletions cut 0 bases from V and 1 base from J, with 11 bases between. The CDR3 sequence is 16 residues long. Looked up from germline, CDR1 is SGDLS and CDR2 is YYNGEE. In DNA form, the CDR3 reads TGTGCCAGCAGCGTAGATTCAGCTACTTCCTACAATGAGCAGTTCTTC. Translated, it gives CASSVDSATSYNEQFF. Looking up the rest from reference TRBV9 and TRBJ2-1 gives the full variable domain: DSGVTQTPKHLITATGQRVTLRCSPRSGDLSVYWYQQSLDQGLQFLIQYYNGEERAKGNILERFSAQQFPDLHSELNLSSLELGDSALYFCASSVDSATSYNEQFFGPGTRLTVL.